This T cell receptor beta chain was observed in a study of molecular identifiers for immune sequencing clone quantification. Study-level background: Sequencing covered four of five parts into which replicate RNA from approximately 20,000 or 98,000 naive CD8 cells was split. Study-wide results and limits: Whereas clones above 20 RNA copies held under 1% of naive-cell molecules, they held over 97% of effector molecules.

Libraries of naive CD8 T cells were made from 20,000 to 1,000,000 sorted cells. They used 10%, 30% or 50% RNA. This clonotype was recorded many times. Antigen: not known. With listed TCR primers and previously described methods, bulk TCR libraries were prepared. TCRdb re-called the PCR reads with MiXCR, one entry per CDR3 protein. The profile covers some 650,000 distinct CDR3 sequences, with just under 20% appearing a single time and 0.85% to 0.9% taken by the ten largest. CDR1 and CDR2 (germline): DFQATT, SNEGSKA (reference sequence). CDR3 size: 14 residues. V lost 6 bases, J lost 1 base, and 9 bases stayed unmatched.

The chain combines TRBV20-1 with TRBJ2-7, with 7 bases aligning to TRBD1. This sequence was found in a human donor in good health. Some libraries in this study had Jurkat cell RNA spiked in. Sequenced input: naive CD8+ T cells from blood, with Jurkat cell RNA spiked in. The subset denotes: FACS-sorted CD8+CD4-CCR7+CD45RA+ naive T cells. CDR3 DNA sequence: TGCAGTGCCACCGGACAGGATTTGTCCTACGAGCAGTACTTC. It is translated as CSATGQDLSYEQYF.